This T cell receptor (beta chain) was captured by sequencing in a study of blood T cells in healthy people across ages. Total RNA was extracted at no less than 5 micrograms per sample. Primed by a sample-barcoded 5' primer and a J-beta primer mix, a second PCR proceeded for roughly 6 to 12 cycles. Through a template-switch adaptor with 12 random nucleotides, each cDNA molecule received a tag. TCRdb independently ran MiXCR on the 5' RACE reads; one entry per CDR3 protein. The table includes fewer than 700,000 distinct CDR3 sequences, 40% to 50% detected once. V was shortened by 3 bases and J by 11 bases, with 28 bases between the two germline ends. The CDR3 is made up of 16 amino acids. Germline V gives CDR1 DFQATT, CDR2 SNEGSKA (reference sequence).

This chain uses TRBV20-1 with TRBJ2-5, with D hard to call. Sequencing was performed on blood. This sequence was found in a man older than 75 in good health. CDR3 in amino acids: CSASSSYSELGNEQYF. The CDR3 bases are TGCAGTGCTAGTTCGTCGTATTCGGAGTTAGGGAATGAGCAGTACTTC.